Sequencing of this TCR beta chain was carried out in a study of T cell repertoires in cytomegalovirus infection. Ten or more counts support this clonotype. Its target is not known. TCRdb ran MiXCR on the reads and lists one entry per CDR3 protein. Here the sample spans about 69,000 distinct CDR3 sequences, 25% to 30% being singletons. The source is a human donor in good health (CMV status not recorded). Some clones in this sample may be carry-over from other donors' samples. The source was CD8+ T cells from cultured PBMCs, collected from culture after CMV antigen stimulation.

The CDR3 protein is CASSVGSESSNQPQHF. CDR3 nucleotide sequence: TGTGCCAGCAGCGTAGGGAGTGAATCTAGCAATCAGCCCCAGCATTTT. The V gene is TRBV9, the J gene TRBJ1-5; D remains ambiguous. Looked up from germline, CDR1 is SGDLS and CDR2 is YYNGEE. Trimming shortened V by 0 bases and J by 0 bases, and 10 bases separated the two germline ends. The CDR3 consists of 16 residues.